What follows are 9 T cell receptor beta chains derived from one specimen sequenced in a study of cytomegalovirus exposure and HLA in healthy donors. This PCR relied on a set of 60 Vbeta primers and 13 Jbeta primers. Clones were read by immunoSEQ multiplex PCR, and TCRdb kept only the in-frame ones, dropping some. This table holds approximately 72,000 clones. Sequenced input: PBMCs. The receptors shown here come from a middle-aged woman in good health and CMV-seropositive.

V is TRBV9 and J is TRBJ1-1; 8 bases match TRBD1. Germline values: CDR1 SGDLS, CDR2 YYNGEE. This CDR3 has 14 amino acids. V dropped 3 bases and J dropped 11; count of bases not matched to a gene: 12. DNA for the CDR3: TGTGCCAGCAGCGGCGTCGGACAGGGCATGTCGGCTTTCTTT. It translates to CASSGVGQGMSAFF.

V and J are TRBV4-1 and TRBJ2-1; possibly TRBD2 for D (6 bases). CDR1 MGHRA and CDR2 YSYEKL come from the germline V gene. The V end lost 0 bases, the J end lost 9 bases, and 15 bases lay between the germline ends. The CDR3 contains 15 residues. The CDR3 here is CASSQDSGSSREQFF. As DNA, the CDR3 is TGCGCCAGCAGCCAAGATAGCGGTAGCTCCCGTGAGCAGTTCTTC.

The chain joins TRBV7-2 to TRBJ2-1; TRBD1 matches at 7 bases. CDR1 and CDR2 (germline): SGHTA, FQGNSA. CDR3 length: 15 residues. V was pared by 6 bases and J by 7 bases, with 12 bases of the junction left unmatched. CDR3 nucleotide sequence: TGTGCCAGCAGTTATCGACAGGGCAGAGGGAATGAGCAGTTCTTC. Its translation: CASSYRQGRGNEQFF.

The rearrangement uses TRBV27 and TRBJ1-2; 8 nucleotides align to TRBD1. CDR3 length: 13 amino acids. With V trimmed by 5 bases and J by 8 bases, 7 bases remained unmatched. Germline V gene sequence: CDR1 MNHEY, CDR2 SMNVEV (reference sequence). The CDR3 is CASSRQGRGGYTF. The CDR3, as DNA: TGTGCCAGCAGTCGACAGGGGAGAGGCGGCTACACCTTC.

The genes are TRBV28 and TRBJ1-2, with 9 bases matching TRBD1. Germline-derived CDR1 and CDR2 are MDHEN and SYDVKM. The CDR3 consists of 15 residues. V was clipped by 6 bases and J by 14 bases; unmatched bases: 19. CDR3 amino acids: CASSSPSTGGTDFTF. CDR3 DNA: TGTGCCAGCAGCTCCCCCTCGACAGGGGGGACGGATTTTACCTTC.

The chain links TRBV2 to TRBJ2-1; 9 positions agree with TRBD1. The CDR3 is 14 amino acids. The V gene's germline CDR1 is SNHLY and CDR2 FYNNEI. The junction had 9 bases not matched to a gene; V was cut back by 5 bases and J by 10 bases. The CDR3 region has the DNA TGTGCCAGCAGTCCGGGACAGGGAGGTAGAGAGCAGTTCTTC. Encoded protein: CASSPGQGGREQFF.

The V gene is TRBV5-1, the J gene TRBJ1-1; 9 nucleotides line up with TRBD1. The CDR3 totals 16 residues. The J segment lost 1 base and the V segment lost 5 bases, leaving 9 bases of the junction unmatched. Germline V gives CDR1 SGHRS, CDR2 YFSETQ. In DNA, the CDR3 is TGCGCCAGCAGGAAAGGGACAGGGAGTGGGAACACTGAAGCTTTCTTT. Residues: CASRKGTGSGNTEAFF.

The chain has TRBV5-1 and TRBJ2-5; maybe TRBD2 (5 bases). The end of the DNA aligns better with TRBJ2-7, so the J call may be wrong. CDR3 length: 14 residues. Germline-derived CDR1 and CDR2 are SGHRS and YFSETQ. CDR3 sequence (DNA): TGCGCCAGCAGCTTGAGTCCGGGGAACTACGAGCAGTACTTC. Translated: CASSLSPGNYEQYF.

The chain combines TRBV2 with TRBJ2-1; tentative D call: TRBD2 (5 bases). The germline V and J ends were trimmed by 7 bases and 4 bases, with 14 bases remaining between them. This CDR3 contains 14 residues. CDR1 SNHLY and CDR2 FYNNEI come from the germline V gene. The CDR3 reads CASKRRVGYNEQFF. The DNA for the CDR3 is TGTGCCAGCAAAAGGCGGGTAGGTTACAATGAGCAGTTCTTC.